This T cell receptor (beta chain) came from a study of robustness of blood B and T cell sequencing. TCR beta repertoires were quantified from mRNA rather than genomic DNA. The cDNA carried a universal priming site added by a 5' template-switch oligo. Every cDNA molecule received a random 12-nucleotide UMI from the template-switch oligo. TCRdb re-called the PCR reads through MiXCR, storing one row per CDR3 protein. The sample lists some 3,600 distinct CDR3 sequences; around half were seen once. This clonotype is judged large. What it recognizes is unknown. Study-wide points: TCRbeta curves suggested under-sequencing or many low-abundance clonotypes. One pair of TCRbeta libraries had shared UMI-sequence pairs removed after contamination. Replicate libraries shared about 95% of their top 10,000 TCRbeta clonotypes.

Sequenced input: peripheral blood. This TCR was sampled from a human donor in good health.

The CDR3 sequence is CASSLETGEMEKLFF. The CDR3 DNA is TGTGCCAGCAGCTTAGAGACAGGGGAGATGGAAAAACTGTTTTTT. The chain links TRBV7-6 to TRBJ1-4, with 8 bases identical to TRBD1. The CDR3 length is 15 residues. The trim removed 1 base at V and 8 bases at J, leaving 6 bases unmatched. Germline CDR1 and CDR2: SGHVS and FNYEAQ.